Each of the 20 T cell receptor beta chains below was sequenced from the same sample in a study of shared clonotypes between healthy human individuals. Produced via immunoSEQ multiplex PCR; TCRdb's table is partial and in-frame only. The sample contains over a million clones, roughly 97% of which appear only once. Source material: naive CD4+ T cells sorted from blood. Sample subset: CD45RA+ positively selected. The receptors were gathered from a young man in good health.

This clone was detected only once. This chain joins TRBV10-3 and TRBJ1-4, with D perhaps TRBD1 (6 bases). The ends were cut back, 7 bases at V and 4 bases at J, with 16 bases in the middle. Per germline, CDR1 ENHRY and CDR2 SYGVKD. This CDR3 region has 15 residues. Here the CDR3 reads CAIKKSDRLNEKLFF. The CDR3 nucleotides read TGTGCCATCAAGAAATCGGACAGACTTAATGAAAAACTGTTTTTT.

The chain uses TRBV7-3 and TRBJ2-7; TRBD1 matches 9 bases. V shed 10 bases and J 3 bases; nucleotides not matched to a gene: 13. This CDR3 spans 15 amino acids. Germline V gene data show CDR1 as SGHTA and CDR2 as FQGTGA. CDR3 residues: CANTIGTGPFYEQYF. Here the CDR3 DNA reads TGTGCCAACACGATCGGGACAGGGCCTTTCTACGAGCAGTACTTC.

The chain has TRBV5-4 and TRBJ2-5; 7 bases map to TRBD2. J gave up 5 bases and V 2 bases, and 6 bases lay outside the gene matches. Germline values: CDR1 SGHNT, CDR2 YYREEE (reference sequence). The CDR3 sequence is 14 residues long. CDR3 DNA: TGTGCCAGCAGCTTAGGACTAGGTATCGAGACCCAGTACTTC. As protein: CASSLGLGIETQYF.

This chain links TRBV11-2 with TRBJ2-2; D gene unclear. This CDR3 has 13 residues. Trimming pared 6 bases from V and 3 bases from J, leaving 8 bases between. Germline CDR1 is SGHAT and CDR2 is FQNNGV. In DNA, the CDR3 is TGTGCCAGCAGTCCAAAGTACACCGGGGAGCTGTTTTTT. As protein: CASSPKYTGELFF.

The chain has TRBV7-9 and TRBJ2-1; 8 nucleotides agree with TRBD1. With V trimmed by 4 bases and J by 9 bases, 2 bases remained unmatched. Germline V gene sequence: CDR1 SEHNR, CDR2 FQNEAQ (reference sequence). The CDR3 sequence is 12 residues long. The CDR3 spells CASSWTGLEQFF. CDR3 sequence (DNA): TGTGCCAGCAGCTGGACAGGGCTTGAGCAGTTCTTC.

The V call is TRBV7-6, the J call TRBJ2-1; a possible D gene is TRBD1 (5 bases). Germline V gene data show CDR1 as SGHVS and CDR2 as FNYEAQ. This CDR3 is built from 13 residues. The V gene lost 5 bases and the J gene lost 7 bases, with 12 bases spanning the gap. CDR3 region: CASSLPRGNEQFF. In nucleotides, the CDR3 is TGTGCCAGCAGCCTGCCTAGGGGAAATGAGCAGTTCTTC.

The chain couples TRBV18 to TRBJ1-1; tentative D call: TRBD1 (6 bases). Germline V lookup: CDR1 KGHSH, CDR2 LQKENI. The length of the CDR3 is 14 residues. The V gene lost 4 bases and the J gene lost 7 bases, with 16 bases spanning the gap. The CDR3 DNA reads as TGTGCCAGCTCACAGCAGACGGGGGGCAATGAAGCTTTCTTT. Translation: CASSQQTGGNEAFF.

The genes are TRBV7-9 and TRBJ2-1, with 12 bases matching TRBD2. Unmatched junction bases numbered 9, after V lost 8 bases and J lost 10 bases. The CDR3 has 14 amino acids. Germline CDR1 is SEHNR and CDR2 is FQNEAQ (reference sequence). The CDR3 spells CASGLAGSVGEQFF. CDR3 sequence (DNA): TGTGCCAGCGGACTAGCGGGATCGGTAGGCGAGCAGTTCTTC.

In nucleotides, the CDR3 is TGTGCCTGGAGTGGGGTGGGATTTCCGAAGACCCAGTACTTC. It encodes CAWSGVGFPKTQYF. The chain uses TRBV30 and TRBJ2-5; D is uncertain. Deletions cut 1 base from V and 6 bases from J, with 15 bases between. The germline V gene encodes CDR1 GTSNPN and CDR2 SVGIG (reference sequence). The CDR3 is made up of 14 amino acids.

The V and J genes are TRBV10-3 and TRBJ2-1, with D perhaps TRBD1 (6 bases). V dropped 6 bases and J dropped 5 bases, with 14 bases sitting between them. The germline V gene has CDR1 ENHRY and CDR2 SYGVKD. The CDR3 totals 14 residues. The CDR3 DNA follows: TGTGCCATCAGCTCAACAGGGTTGGACAATGAGCAGTTCTTC. Its protein product is CAISSTGLDNEQFF.

The chain joins TRBV28 to TRBJ2-3; the D gene is possibly TRBD1 (6 bases). Per germline, CDR1 MDHEN and CDR2 SYDVKM. The CDR3 sequence is 13 residues long. V lost 10 bases to trimming and J lost 2 bases, with 13 bases between them. This CDR3 reads CAIINRATDTQYF. CDR3 coding DNA: TGTGCCATCATAAACAGGGCCACAGATACGCAGTATTTT.

The V gene is TRBV5-6, the J gene TRBJ1-5, with D possibly matching TRBD1 (6 bases). Germline V lookup: CDR1 SGHDT, CDR2 YYEEEE. The CDR3 length is 16 residues. The germline V and J ends were trimmed by 0 bases and 3 bases, with 13 bases remaining between them. The CDR3 coding sequence is TGTGCCAGCAGCTTGGGTGGCGGACAGATCAATCAGCCCCAGCATTTT. Translation gives CASSLGGGQINQPQHF.

This chain joins TRBV9 and TRBJ2-7, with D perhaps TRBD1 (6 bases). Looked up from germline, CDR1 is SGDLS and CDR2 is YYNGEE. V shed 3 bases and J shed 0 bases, with 16 bases lying between them. The CDR3 has 16 amino acids. The CDR3 protein is CASSAGDPSFSYEQYF. The DNA for the CDR3 is TGTGCCAGCAGCGCAGGGGACCCCTCCTTCTCCTACGAGCAGTACTTC.

The V gene is TRBV11-3, the J gene TRBJ2-5, with 7 bases that match TRBD1. The V gene end was trimmed by 5 bases and the J gene end by 1 base; junction bases not matched to a gene: 7. This CDR3 region has 15 residues. The V gene's germline CDR1 is SGHNT and CDR2 YENEEA. CDR3 in DNA: TGTGCCAGCAGCCGTACAGGGGTCCGCCAAGAGACCCAGTACTTC. This encodes CASSRTGVRQETQYF.

This chain connects TRBV2 to TRBJ1-5; no firm D call. The germline V and J ends were trimmed by 6 bases and 7 bases, with 22 bases remaining between them. In germline, CDR1 is SNHLY, CDR2 FYNNEI. The CDR3 is 16 residues long. As DNA, the CDR3 is TGTGCCAGCAGGGCCAGTGTAGGTATGGTTAGCCAGCCCCAGCATTTT. Translation: CASRASVGMVSQPQHF.

The rearrangement joins TRBV5-4 to TRBJ2-1; weak D call: TRBD2 (5 bases). Germline V lookup: CDR1 SGHNT, CDR2 YYREEE (reference sequence). This CDR3 comprises 15 residues. V was pared by 2 bases and J by 2 bases, with 11 bases between. Here the CDR3 DNA reads TGTGCCAGCAGCTTTCGGACTGCCACCTACAATGAGCAGTTCTTC. This codes for CASSFRTATYNEQFF.

The chain combines TRBV18 with TRBJ2-6; D ambiguous. V was cut by 3 bases and J by 0 bases, with 9 bases left in between. Germline V gene data show CDR1 as KGHSH and CDR2 as LQKENI. The CDR3 totals 16 residues. CDR3 sequence (DNA): TGTGCCAGCTCACCTACGAGGCACTCTGGGGCCAACGTCCTGACTTTC. Protein: CASSPTRHSGANVLTF.

V is TRBV9 and J is TRBJ2-7; D not certain. The length of the CDR3 is 14 residues. Germline-derived CDR1 and CDR2 are SGDLS and YYNGEE. Trimming stripped 0 bases from V and 3 bases from J, with 10 bases between. The CDR3 spells CASSVASAGYEQYF. In DNA, the CDR3 is TGTGCCAGCAGCGTAGCTTCGGCAGGCTACGAGCAGTACTTC.

The chain has TRBV5-5 and TRBJ2-1; 9 bases are shared with TRBD1. CDR3 size: 15 residues. Per germline, CDR1 SGHKS and CDR2 YYEKEE (reference sequence). Losses at the gene ends were 5 bases for V and 9 bases for J; bases not matched to a gene: 12. In nucleotides, the CDR3 is TGTGCCAGCAGTCTGCTGGGACAGGGTAGCGGTGAGCAGTTCTTC. This translates into CASSLLGQGSGEQFF.

The chain has TRBV2 and TRBJ1-1, with unresolved D. The CDR3 has 13 residues. Between the trimmed V and J ends, which lost 6 bases and 6 bases, there was a span of 14 bases. The V gene's germline CDR1 is SNHLY and CDR2 FYNNEI. The CDR3 region is CASRNRVGAEAFF. CDR3 coding DNA: TGTGCCAGCAGGAATAGGGTCGGGGCTGAAGCTTTCTTT. Full variable domain (rest looked up from reference TRBV2 and TRBJ1-1): EPEVTQTPSHQVTQMGQEVILRCVPISNHLYFYWYRQILGQKVEFLVSFYNNEISEKSEIFDDQFSVERPDGSNFTLKIRSTKLEDSAMYFCASRNRVGAEAFFGQGTRLTVV.